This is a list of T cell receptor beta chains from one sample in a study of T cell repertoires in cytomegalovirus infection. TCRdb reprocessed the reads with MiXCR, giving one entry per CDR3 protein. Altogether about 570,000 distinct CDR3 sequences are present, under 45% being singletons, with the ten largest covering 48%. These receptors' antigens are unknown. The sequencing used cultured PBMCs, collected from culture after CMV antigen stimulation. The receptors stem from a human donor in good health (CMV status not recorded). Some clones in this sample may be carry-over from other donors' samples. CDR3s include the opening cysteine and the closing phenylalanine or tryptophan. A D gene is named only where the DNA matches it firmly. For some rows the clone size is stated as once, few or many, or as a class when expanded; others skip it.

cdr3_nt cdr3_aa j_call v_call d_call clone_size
TGTGCCAGCAGTGAAGTGGGGCCTGGCAATTCACCCCTCCACTTT CASSEVGPGNSPLHF TRBJ1-6 TRBV6-1 . .
TGTGCCAGCAGCTCATATGGAATGCCTGGAGCTTTCTTT CASSSYGMPGAFF TRBJ1-1 TRBV7-2 . few
TGCGCCAGCAGCCAAGGGGCCGGTTTTCCAGAGACCCAGTACTTC CASSQGAGFPETQYF TRBJ2-5 TRBV4-1 . .
TGTGCCAGCAGCTCCACGACAGCAAGCTACGAGCAGTACTTC CASSSTTASYEQYF TRBJ2-7 TRBV5-5 . .
TGTGCCAGCAGTCTCGCGGGGGGAGGGGTGTTTGGCTACACCTTC CASSLAGGGVFGYTF TRBJ1-2 TRBV12-3/TRBV12-4 . .
TGTGCCAGCAGGCCCGGGACAGGGGATACCGGGGAGCTGTTTTTT CASRPGTGDTGELFF TRBJ2-2 TRBV5-4 TRBD1 .
TGTGCCAGCAGTTTAACCCAAAGAGGGGAGCTGTTTTTT CASSLTQRGELFF TRBJ2-2 TRBV6-2/TRBV6-3 . .
TGTGCCAGCAGCCGTACAGGGGGCGAAATTGATGGTGGCTACACCTTC CASSRTGGEIDGGYTF TRBJ1-2 TRBV7-2 TRBD1 many
TGTGCCAGCAGCTTAGAGGTTAATTCACCCCTCCACTTT CASSLEVNSPLHF TRBJ1-6 TRBV7-6 . .
TGTGCCAGCAGCTTTAACAGGGAGGATACTGAAGCTTTCTTT CASSFNREDTEAFF TRBJ1-1 TRBV7-9 . .
TGTGCCAGTAGTATAGGGGACATCTACGAGCAGTACTTC CASSIGDIYEQYF TRBJ2-7 TRBV19 . .